The 23 T cell receptor beta chains presented below share a single source sample, sequenced in a study of spatial heterogeneity in lung cancer. From the 5' RACE reads, TCRdb called clonotypes with MiXCR, one entry per CDR3 protein. The top ten hold 35% to 50% of the sample, which has about 92,000 distinct CDR3 sequences, around 12% seen once. Time point reported: sample taken at primary tumor resection. Without sorting, whole RNA was sequenced from tumor, nontumor lung or frozen PBMC. The specimen was PBMCs, collected at surgery. The receptors were sampled from a male donor with early-stage non-small cell lung cancer.

The CDR3 coding sequence is TGTGCCACGAGGACTGGGACGGGGGGTAATGAGCAGTTCTTC. This encodes CATRTGTGGNEQFF. J is TRBJ2-1 and V is TRBV30, with TRBD2 identical over 7 bases. The CDR3 sequence is 14 residues long. J lost 7 bases, V lost 8 bases, and 14 bases had no gene match. CDR1 is GTSNPN and CDR2 is SVGIG in the germline V gene (reference sequence). The whole variable domain, filled in from reference TRBV30 and TRBJ2-1, reads SQTIHQWPATLVQPVGSPLSLECTVEGTSNPNLYWYRQAAGRGLQLLFYSVGIGQISSEVPQNLSASRPQDRQFILSSKKLLLSDSGFYLCATRTGTGGNEQFFGPGTRLTVL.

This chain joins TRBV20-1 and TRBJ1-6; 10 bases are a match to TRBD1. Unmatched junction bases numbered 5, after V lost 0 bases and J lost 9 bases. From germline, CDR1 is DFQATT and CDR2 SNEGSKA (reference sequence). The CDR3 runs to 15 residues. The CDR3 nucleotides are TGCAGTGCTAGAGAGCGACAGGGGGCGCGTTCACCCCTCCACTTT. Its protein product is CSARERQGARSPLHF.

There are a few counts of this clonotype. The chain combines TRBV2 with TRBJ1-1, with 10 bases fitting TRBD1. The germline V gene has CDR1 SNHLY and CDR2 FYNNEI. CDR3 size: 13 residues. J gave up 10 bases and V 1 base, and 3 bases lay outside the gene matches. The chain's CDR3 is CASSEGTGGLAFF. As DNA, the CDR3 is TGTGCCAGCAGTGAAGGGACAGGGGGTCTAGCTTTCTTT.

This clonotype was detected ten times or more. The chain joins TRBV24-1 to TRBJ2-5; TRBD1 might be the D (6 bases). The CDR3 consists of 15 residues. V lost 2 bases to trimming and J lost 4 bases, with 13 bases between them. Germline-derived CDR1 and CDR2 are KGHDR and SFDVKD. This CDR3 is CATSDSRQVGETQYF. The CDR3 nucleotides read TGTGCCACCAGTGATTCCCGACAGGTTGGAGAGACCCAGTACTTC.

Notes on this clonotype: A read error is possible here, since a much larger clone lies one base away. This sequence joins TRBV13 and TRBJ2-5, with TRBD2 identical over 13 bases. Germline CDR1 reads PRHDT; CDR2 reads FYEKMQ (reference sequence). This CDR3 has 15 amino acids. CDR3: CASSAGLAGTEIQYF. The CDR3 nucleotides read TGTGCCAGCAGCGCGGGACTAGCGGGAACGGAGATCCAGTACTTC. The full variable domain, completed using reference TRBV13 and TRBJ2-5, is AAGVIQSPRHLIKEKRETATLKCYPIPRHDTVYWYQQGPGQDPQFLISFYEKMQSDKGSIPDRFSAQQFSDYHSELNMSSLELGDSALYFCASSAGLAGTEIQYFGPGTRLLVL.

The V and J genes are TRBV4-2 and TRBJ1-2, with TRBD1 identical over 7 bases. The CDR3 sequence is 15 residues long. Germline V gene sequence: CDR1 LGHNA, CDR2 YNFKEQ. V shed 4 bases, J shed 4 bases, and the junction held 9 bases outside the gene matches. The CDR3 here is CASSPDRVGAYGYTF. CDR3 nucleotides: TGTGCCAGCAGCCCAGACAGGGTCGGCGCCTATGGCTACACCTTC.

The chain carries TRBV24-1 and TRBJ2-1; TRBD2 agrees at 9 bases. The V gene end was trimmed by 4 bases and the J gene end by 8 bases; junction bases not matched to a gene: 8. This CDR3 contains 15 residues. Per the germline V gene, CDR1 is KGHDR and CDR2 is SFDVKD. The DNA for the CDR3 is TGTGCCACCAGTGAGGCGCTAGCGGGGTTGGATGAGCAGTTCTTC. Protein: CATSEALAGLDEQFF.

This clonotype was counted only a few times. V is TRBV14 and J is TRBJ2-7; 7 nucleotides line up with TRBD2. CDR1 and CDR2 (germline): SGHDN, FVKESK. V was pared by 5 bases and J by 5 bases, with 6 bases of the junction left unmatched. CDR3 length equals 13 residues. CDR3: CASSIAGGNEQYF. The CDR3 coding sequence is TGTGCCAGCAGCATCGCCGGGGGGAACGAGCAGTACTTC.

Note on this clonotype: A read error is possible here, since a much larger clone lies one base away. The CDR3, as DNA: TGTGTCAGTAGTTCAGGACAGGCCGACATGGATACGCAGTATTTT. It codes for CVSSSGQADMDTQYF. The rearrangement links TRBV19 to TRBJ2-3, with TRBD1 identical over 7 bases. This CDR3 is 15 amino acids long. Germline values: CDR1 LNHDA, CDR2 SQIVND (reference sequence). Full variable domain (missing parts from reference TRBV19 and TRBJ2-3): DGGITQSPKYLFRKEGQNVTLSCEQNLNHDAMYWYRQDPGQGLRLIYYSQIVNDFQKGDIAEGYSVSREKKESFPLTVTSAQKNPTAFYLCVSSSGQADMDTQYFGPGTRLTVL.

This clonotype was observed at least ten times. The chain carries TRBV10-3 and TRBJ2-5, with D tentatively TRBD2 (6 bases). Germline V gene data show CDR1 as ENHRY and CDR2 as SYGVKD. Trimming took 0 bases from V and 5 from J, leaving 10 bases between them. The CDR3 spans 14 residues. The CDR3 sequence is CAISESTGTETQYF. The CDR3 bases are TGTGCCATCAGTGAGTCGACCGGGACTGAGACCCAGTACTTC.

In its sample, this clonotype was seen many times. The chain joins TRBV7-3 to TRBJ2-2; perhaps TRBD1 as D (6 bases). Germline loops: CDR1 SGHTA, CDR2 FQGTGA. The CDR3 has 16 amino acids. Between the trimmed V and J ends, which lost 5 bases and 0 bases, there was a span of 13 bases. CDR3 protein: CASSAGQFANTGELFF. As DNA, the CDR3 is TGTGCCAGCAGCGCCGGACAGTTCGCGAACACCGGGGAGCTGTTTTTT.

V is TRBV24-1 and J is TRBJ2-7, with D perhaps matching TRBD1 (6 bases). V gave up 4 bases and J gave up 4 bases, with 10 bases separating them. There are 13 residues in the CDR3. CDR1 and CDR2 (germline): KGHDR, SFDVKD. CDR3 protein: CATSEMGAYEQYF. CDR3 DNA sequence: TGTGCCACCAGTGAAATGGGGGCTTACGAGCAGTACTTC.

Only a few counts were recorded for this clonotype. V is TRBV20-1 and J is TRBJ2-1; 11 nucleotides agree with TRBD2. CDR1 is DFQATT, CDR2 SNEGSKA, per germline (reference sequence). The CDR3 spans 15 residues. The V and J ends lost 5 bases and 7 bases, in that order; junction bases with no gene match: 10. The CDR3 loop is CSALQQTSGANEQFF. CDR3 DNA sequence: TGCAGTGCTCTACAACAGACTAGCGGGGCGAATGAGCAGTTCTTC.

The chain links TRBV12-3 or TRBV12-4 to TRBJ2-6; D gene ambiguous. The V end was cut by 6 bases, the J end by 1 base, with 7 bases between. The CDR3 loop spans 14 amino acids. The CDR3 reads CASRRRSGANVLTF. The CDR3 DNA follows: TGTGCCAGCAGAAGGAGATCTGGGGCCAACGTCCTGACTTTC.

This clonotype turned up a few times. The chain links TRBV7-2 to TRBJ1-1; D unresolved. Trimming left V 4 bases short and J 3 bases short, with 6 bases between. Germline CDR1 is SGHTA and CDR2 is FQGNSA. The CDR3 spans 12 residues. In DNA form, the CDR3 reads TGTGCCAGCAGCTACGGACACACTGAAGCTTTCTTT. Translated, it gives CASSYGHTEAFF.

The chain has TRBV29-1 and TRBJ2-5; D not certain. CDR3 length: 13 amino acids. Deletions cut 0 bases from V and 1 base from J, with 6 bases between. Germline CDR1 SQVTM, CDR2 ANQGSEA. The CDR3: CSVEEGSQETQYF. DNA for the CDR3: TGCAGCGTTGAAGAAGGCAGCCAAGAGACCCAGTACTTC.

V usage is TRBV25-1 and J usage is TRBJ2-3; the D is unclear. The germline V and J ends were trimmed by 6 bases and 2 bases, with 15 bases remaining between them. From germline, CDR1 is MGHDK and CDR2 SYGVNS. The CDR3 contains 15 residues. For the CDR3, the DNA is TGTGCCAGCAGCCCACCAATCCCACACACAGATACGCAGTATTTT. Its protein product is CASSPPIPHTDTQYF. The whole variable domain, filled in from reference TRBV25-1 and TRBJ2-3, reads EADIYQTPRYLVIGTGKKITLECSQTMGHDKMYWYQQDPGMELHLIHYSYGVNSTEKGDLSSESTVSRIRTEHFPLTLESARPSHTSQYLCASSPPIPHTDTQYFGPGTRLTVL.

This clonotype was seen only a few times. The chain uses TRBV25-1 and TRBJ2-3, with D hard to call. V lost 4 bases, J lost 4 bases, and 9 bases lay in between. Germline CDR1 and CDR2: MGHDK and SYGVNS. The CDR3 is made up of 13 amino acids. The CDR3 region has the DNA TGTGCCAGCAGTGTGGAGCTTCCAGATACGCAGTATTTT. Its translation is CASSVELPDTQYF.

This clonotype occurred a few times. The chain uses TRBV20-1 and TRBJ1-2, with 9 bases fitting TRBD1. The CDR3 totals 14 residues. Per the germline V gene, CDR1 is DFQATT and CDR2 is SNEGSKA (reference sequence). J gave up 3 bases and V 6 bases, and 8 bases lay outside the gene matches. The CDR3 sequence is CSASGTGWDYGYTF. The DNA for the CDR3 is TGCAGTGCAAGTGGGACAGGGTGGGACTATGGCTACACCTTC.

The chain combines TRBV5-1 with TRBJ2-7; D may be TRBD1 (6 bases). Germline CDR1 is SGHRS and CDR2 is YFSETQ. V was pared by 5 bases and J by 4 bases, with 16 bases between. This CDR3 is 14 amino acids long. CDR3 residues: CASSPGQPTYEQYF. The CDR3 DNA reads TGCGCCAGCAGTCCCGGACAGCCGACATACGAGCAGTACTTC. Using reference TRBV5-1 and TRBJ2-7 for the parts outside the CDR3, the full variable domain is KAGVTQTPRYLIKTRGQQVTLSCSPISGHRSVSWYQQTPGQGLQFLFEYFSETQRNKGNFPGRFSGRQFSNSRSEMNVSTLELGDSALYLCASSPGQPTYEQYFGPGTRLTVT.

This clonotype was counted only a few times. The CDR3 DNA is TGCAGTGCTTGGACCGGGACAGGGGACTATGGCTACACCTTC. Amino acids: CSAWTGTGDYGYTF. This rearrangement joins TRBV20-1 to TRBJ1-2, with 10 nucleotides matching TRBD1. V shed 5 bases and J 3 bases; nucleotides not matched to a gene: 6. CDR1 is DFQATT and CDR2 is SNEGSKA in the germline V gene (reference sequence). This CDR3 has 14 residues.

The rearrangement joins TRBV6-2 or TRBV6-3 to TRBJ2-2; possibly TRBD1 or TRBD2 for D (5 bases each). The CDR3 is 17 amino acids. Trimming stripped 5 bases from V and 0 bases from J, with 16 bases between. Germline values: CDR1 MNHEY, CDR2 SVGEGT. The CDR3 protein is CASSDFQGRTNTGELFF. DNA of the CDR3: TGTGCCAGCAGTGATTTCCAGGGACGGACGAACACCGGGGAGCTGTTTTTT.

This clonotype was observed at least ten times. The chain uses TRBV28 and TRBJ2-3, with no clear D. This CDR3 has 14 residues. Germline values: CDR1 MDHEN, CDR2 SYDVKM. Trimming left V 4 bases short and J 1 base short, with 9 bases between. The CDR3 here is CASSSRWGTDTQYF. CDR3 coding DNA: TGTGCCAGCAGTTCCCGGTGGGGCACAGATACGCAGTATTTT. Drawing the rest from reference TRBV28 and TRBJ2-3, the complete variable domain is DVKVTQSSRYLVKRTGEKVFLECVQDMDHENMFWYRQDPGLGLRLIYFSYDVKMKEKGDIPEGYSVSREKKERFSLILESASTNQTSMYLCASSSRWGTDTQYFGPGTRLTVL.